This TCR beta chain was recorded in a study of cytomegalovirus exposure and HLA in healthy donors. Germline V CDR1 and CDR2: LNHDA, SQIVND (reference sequence). CDR3 length: 14 residues. Unmatched junction bases numbered 5, after V lost 6 bases and J lost 4 bases. Study results and limitations: A highly shared variant cluster was judged a likely technical artifact. In vitro work confirmed that a few CMV-associated chains recognize CMV antigens.

Note on this clone: Its antigen is not known.

Amplification used 60 Vbeta primers and 13 Jbeta primers. Sequencing used immunoSEQ multiplex PCR; TCRdb keeps in-frame clones, though not all of them. The sample yields about 140,000 clones, over 70% seen once. V and J are TRBV19 and TRBJ2-5; 10 bases fit TRBD2. The sequence was collected from a middle-aged woman in good health and CMV-seronegative. Sequenced material: PBMCs. CDR3 DNA: TGTGCCAGTAGGAAAGTAGCGGGGGGAGAGACCCAGTACTTC. Amino acids: CASRKVAGGETQYF.